A single sample gave rise to the 5 T cell receptor beta chains below, sequenced in a study of control samples from healthy donors and cancer patients. Some clones are missing from TCRdb's copy, which holds only in-frame ones; the method was immunoSEQ multiplex PCR. The sample contains roughly 95,000 clones, roughly 92% of which appear only once. The sequenced sample was blood. These receptors were taken from a human donor in good health. The donor label of this sample is uncertain.

This chain uses TRBV5-5 with TRBJ2-1, with TRBD1 matching over 7 bases. CDR3 length: 13 residues. In germline, CDR1 is SGHKS, CDR2 YYEKEE (reference sequence). J lost 6 bases, V lost 4 bases, and 4 bases had no gene match. The CDR3 reads CASSTDRLNEQFF. The CDR3 nucleotides are TGTGCCAGCAGCACGGACAGGCTCAATGAGCAGTTCTTC. Full variable domain (missing parts from reference TRBV5-5 and TRBJ2-1): DAGVTQSPTHLIKTRGQQVTLRCSPISGHKSVSWYQQVLGQGPQFIFQYYEKEERGRGNFPDRFSARQFPNYSSELNVNALLLGDSALYLCASSTDRLNEQFFGPGTRLTVL.

The chain couples TRBV18 to TRBJ1-4; 7 bases are shared with TRBD1. Germline assignment: CDR1 KGHSH and CDR2 LQKENI. The V and J ends lost 3 bases and 2 bases, in that order; junction bases with no gene match: 0. The CDR3 spans 14 residues. The chain's CDR3 is CASSPGQTNEKLFF. Written as DNA, the CDR3 is TGTGCCAGCTCACCGGGACAGACTAATGAAAAACTGTTTTTT.

This clone is a singleton in its sample. The chain is built from TRBV10-3 and TRBJ2-5; 10 nucleotides match TRBD2. Germline V lookup: CDR1 ENHRY, CDR2 SYGVKD. Losses at the gene ends were 2 bases for V and 4 bases for J; bases not matched to a gene: 4. The CDR3 has 15 amino acids. CDR3 sequence: CAISESGGAVETQYF. As DNA, the CDR3 is TGTGCCATCAGTGAGAGCGGGGGGGCCGTAGAGACCCAGTACTTC.

The chain combines TRBV19 with TRBJ1-2; 7 bases agree with TRBD1. Germline trimming cut 4 bases from V and 2 bases from J; bases unmatched to any gene: 7. CDR3 length: 15 residues. CDR1 is LNHDA and CDR2 is SQIVND in the germline V gene (reference sequence). The CDR3 region is CASSTTGSRNYGYTF. In DNA, the CDR3 is TGTGCCAGTAGTACGACAGGGTCGCGAAACTATGGCTACACCTTC.

The CDR3 region has the DNA TGCGCCAGCAGCTTGGGAAGCGGGGGGCCTAAGAATGAGCAGTTCTTC. It translates to CASSLGSGGPKNEQFF. This chain links TRBV5-1 with TRBJ2-1; TRBD2 agrees at 9 bases. Germline V gene data show CDR1 as SGHRS and CDR2 as YFSETQ. The CDR3 consists of 16 residues. V gave up 0 bases and J gave up 7 bases; unmatched junction bases: 8.